Shown below are 29 T cell receptor beta chains from a single sample sequenced in a study of blood T cell repertoires in COVID-19. Data came from immunoSEQ multiplex PCR; TCRdb stores just in-frame clones and leaves some out. The data contain about 64,000 clones, roughly 91% of them singletons. The sequenced sample consisted of peripheral blood. The receptors derive from a human donor in a cohort sampled during active COVID-19.

The chain couples TRBV5-4 to TRBJ2-4, with D perhaps matching TRBD1 (5 bases). The germline gives CDR1 SGHNT, CDR2 YYREEE (reference sequence). CDR3 size: 14 residues. The V end was cut by 2 bases, the J end by 1 base, with 7 bases between. The CDR3 DNA follows: TGTGCCAGCAGCTTAGCAGGGGCCAAAAACATTCAGTACTTC. It is translated as CASSLAGAKNIQYF.

CDR3 residues: CASSHRVALSSYNEQFF. Written as DNA, the CDR3 is TGCGCCAGCAGCCACCGGGTAGCGCTAAGCTCCTACAATGAGCAGTTCTTC. The chain employs TRBV4-1 and TRBJ2-1; D might be TRBD2 (5 bases). V was cut by 3 bases and J by 0 bases, with 15 bases left in between. The CDR3 covers 17 residues. CDR1 and CDR2 from the germline V gene are MGHRA and YSYEKL.

In its sample, this clone was seen once. This sequence joins TRBV7-9 and TRBJ2-7; D not certain. Trimming took off 5 bases at V and 7 bases at J, with 18 bases between the two ends. This CDR3 has 14 residues. Germline V gene data show CDR1 as SEHNR and CDR2 as FQNEAQ (reference sequence). The DNA for the CDR3 is TGTGCCAGCAGCAAGAATCGGGTACCGGATGAGCAGTACTTC. Translation: CASSKNRVPDEQYF. Based on the CDR3 plus reference TRBV7-9 and TRBJ2-7, the full variable domain is DTGVSQNPRHKITKRGQNVTFRCDPISEHNRLYWYRQTLGQGPEFLTYFQNEAQLEKSRLLSDRFSAERPKGSFSTLEIQRTEQGDSAMYLCASSKNRVPDEQYFGPGTRLTVT.

The J gene is TRBJ2-3, the V gene TRBV6-1; TRBD1 agrees at 9 bases. Germline CDR1 and CDR2: MNHNS and SASEGT. J lost 7 bases, V lost 3 bases, and 8 bases had no gene match. This CDR3 spans 15 amino acids. The DNA for the CDR3 is TGTGCCAGCAGTGATTACCGGGACAGGGCAAATACGCAGTATTTT. This codes for CASSDYRDRANTQYF.

This sequence joins TRBV19 and TRBJ1-5; tentatively, D is TRBD1 (5 bases). CDR3 length: 13 residues. Per the germline V gene, CDR1 is LNHDA and CDR2 is SQIVND (reference sequence). Trimming left V 3 bases short and J 6 bases short, with 9 bases between. CDR3 sequence (DNA): TGTGCCAGTAGTATGGGGGGGAGTCAGCCCCAGCATTTT. It yields the protein CASSMGGSQPQHF. Looking up the rest from reference TRBV19 and TRBJ1-5 gives the full variable domain: DGGITQSPKYLFRKEGQNVTLSCEQNLNHDAMYWYRQDPGQGLRLIYYSQIVNDFQKGDIAEGYSVSREKKESFPLTVTSAQKNPTAFYLCASSMGGSQPQHFGDGTRLSIL.

The gene calls are TRBV27 and TRBJ2-7; tentatively, D is TRBD2 (6 bases). The CDR3 is 13 residues long. V lost 9 bases and J 0 bases, leaving 12 bases between the germline ends. Germline assignment: CDR1 MNHEY and CDR2 SMNVEV (reference sequence). The CDR3 DNA is TGTGCCAGTTCGGGACTCAACTCCTACGAGCAGTACTTC. Amino acid sequence: CASSGLNSYEQYF.

This chain joins TRBV5-8 and TRBJ1-4; 8 bases line up with TRBD1. The V and J ends lost 0 bases and 7 bases, in that order; junction bases with no gene match: 5. This CDR3 comprises 15 residues. Germline loops: CDR1 SGHTS, CDR2 YDEGEE. The CDR3 sequence: CASSLVDRASEKLFF. The CDR3 DNA follows: TGTGCCAGCAGCTTGGTGGACAGGGCTTCTGAAAAACTGTTTTTT.

The chain links TRBV28 to TRBJ2-1, with 14 bases identical to TRBD2. V shed 4 bases and J 7 bases; nucleotides not matched to a gene: 6. CDR1 is MDHEN and CDR2 is SYDVKM in the germline V gene. CDR3 length: 16 amino acids. The CDR3: CASSSGLAGVRNEQFF. The CDR3 coding sequence is TGTGCCAGCAGTTCGGGACTAGCGGGAGTACGTAATGAGCAGTTCTTC. Together with reference TRBV28 and TRBJ2-1, the CDR3 gives the full variable domain: DVKVTQSSRYLVKRTGEKVFLECVQDMDHENMFWYRQDPGLGLRLIYFSYDVKMKEKGDIPEGYSVSREKKERFSLILESASTNQTSMYLCASSSGLAGVRNEQFFGPGTRLTVL.

V and J are TRBV7-2 and TRBJ2-3; 9 bases are a match to TRBD2. Germline CDR1 and CDR2: SGHTA and FQGNSA. This CDR3 spans 15 amino acids. The V and J ends lost 5 bases and 4 bases, in that order; junction bases with no gene match: 7. CDR3: CASSVGLAEPDTQYF. The CDR3 nucleotides are TGTGCCAGCAGCGTGGGACTAGCTGAGCCAGATACGCAGTATTTT.

The chain uses TRBV6-2 or TRBV6-3 and TRBJ1-1; 10 bases map to TRBD1. CDR3 length equals 17 residues. The V gene's germline CDR1 is MNHEY and CDR2 SVGEGT. Losses at the gene ends were 2 bases for V and 4 bases for J; bases not matched to a gene: 10. The CDR3 spells CASSYVLGQGSSTEAFF. CDR3 nucleotides: TGTGCCAGCAGTTACGTCCTGGGACAGGGGTCGTCCACTGAAGCTTTCTTT.

The chain uses TRBV5-1 and TRBJ2-5, with 7 bases that match TRBD2. There are 16 residues in the CDR3. Germline CDR1 is SGHRS and CDR2 is YFSETQ. V lost 1 base, J lost 1 base, and 7 bases stayed unmatched. The CDR3 loop is CASSLSPSGSQETQYF. In DNA, the CDR3 is TGCGCCAGCAGCTTGTCTCCTAGCGGCAGCCAAGAGACCCAGTACTTC.

The chain uses TRBV3-1 (or the pseudogene TRBV3-2) and TRBJ2-2; D is possibly TRBD2 (5 bases). Germline CDR1 LGHDT, CDR2 YNNKEL (reference sequence). The CDR3 is 17 residues long. V shed 4 bases and J shed 5 bases, with 20 bases lying between them. The CDR3 nucleotides read TGTGCCAGCAGCCGAGTCCCCCCGACTGGAGGTACCGGGGAGCTGTTTTTT. Its protein is CASSRVPPTGGTGELFF.

This chain connects TRBV5-5 to TRBJ1-6, with D unclear. V was trimmed by 0 bases and J by 8 bases, leaving 9 bases between them. The length of the CDR3 is 14 residues. Germline CDR1 SGHKS, CDR2 YYEKEE (reference sequence). The CDR3, as DNA: TGTGCCAGCAGCTTGGGACGAGGGCATTCACCCCTCCACTTT. Its translation is CASSLGRGHSPLHF.

The chain is built from TRBV7-2 and TRBJ1-6; D is unresolved. The CDR3 has 15 amino acids. The ends were cut back, 5 bases at V and 3 bases at J, with 11 bases in the middle. CDR1 and CDR2 from the germline V gene are SGHTA and FQGNSA. The CDR3 sequence is CASSPSGYYNSPLHF. The CDR3 DNA sequence: TGTGCCAGCAGCCCCTCGGGGTACTATAATTCACCCCTCCACTTT.

The genes are TRBV18 and TRBJ1-6, with TRBD1 matching 7 bases. The ends lost 6 bases at V and 10 bases at J; junction bases unmatched: 6. The CDR3 covers 13 residues. The germline CDR1 and CDR2 sequences are KGHSH and LQKENI. DNA of the CDR3: TGTGCCAGCTCCACAACAGGGGAATCACCCCTCCACTTT. This sequence encodes CASSTTGESPLHF.

This chain uses TRBV9 with TRBJ2-3, with TRBD2 identical over 9 bases. The CDR3 has 13 amino acids. The germline V gene encodes CDR1 SGDLS and CDR2 YYNGEE. The junction had 1 base not matched to a gene; V was cut back by 4 bases and J by 4 bases. The chain's CDR3 is CASSRTSADTQYF. CDR3 coding DNA: TGTGCCAGCAGCCGGACTAGCGCAGATACGCAGTATTTT.

V usage is TRBV7-8 and J usage is TRBJ1-2, with D unclear. Germline V gene lookup returns CDR1 SGHVS and CDR2 FQNEAQ. There are 13 residues in the CDR3. V was pared by 2 bases and J by 5 bases, with 9 bases between. The CDR3 DNA sequence: TGTGCCAGCAGCTTAAGGACTTTTTATGGCTACACCTTC. Translation: CASSLRTFYGYTF. Looking up the rest from reference TRBV7-8 and TRBJ1-2 gives the full variable domain: GAGVSQSPRYKVAKRGQDVALRCDPISGHVSLFWYQQALGQGPEFLTYFQNEAQLDKSGLPSDRFFAERPEGSVSTLKIQRTQQEDSAVYLCASSLRTFYGYTFGSGTRLTVV.

The chain recombines TRBV19 with TRBJ2-7, with 10 bases lining up with TRBD1. The CDR3 is 18 residues long. Germline V gene data show CDR1 as LNHDA and CDR2 as SQIVND (reference sequence). With V trimmed by 3 bases and J by 3 bases, 14 bases remained unmatched. CDR3 loop: CASSMTGGSATRNYEQYF. The CDR3 coding sequence is TGTGCCAGTAGTATGACAGGGGGCTCTGCGACTCGAAACTACGAGCAGTACTTC. Full variable domain (remainder filled in from reference TRBV19 and TRBJ2-7): DGGITQSPKYLFRKEGQNVTLSCEQNLNHDAMYWYRQDPGQGLRLIYYSQIVNDFQKGDIAEGYSVSREKKESFPLTVTSAQKNPTAFYLCASSMTGGSATRNYEQYFGPGTRLTVT.

The chain combines TRBV9 with TRBJ2-7; 8 bases align to TRBD1. The CDR3 is made up of 15 amino acids. CDR1 SGDLS and CDR2 YYNGEE come from the germline V gene. The trim removed 3 bases at V and 2 bases at J, leaving 7 bases unmatched. The CDR3 protein is CASSEAGTGPYEQYF. The CDR3 DNA is TGTGCCAGCAGCGAGGCCGGGACAGGCCCCTACGAGCAGTACTTC.

This rearrangement joins TRBV7-2 to TRBJ1-2; D uncertain. Germline V gene sequence: CDR1 SGHTA, CDR2 FQGNSA. The length of the CDR3 is 13 residues. Deletions cut 5 bases from V and 2 bases from J, with 9 bases between. CDR3 protein: CASSADWNYGYTF. The DNA for the CDR3 is TGTGCCAGCAGCGCGGACTGGAACTATGGCTACACCTTC.

The chain is built from TRBV20-1 and TRBJ2-5; the match to TRBD2 covers 8 bases. Germline V CDR1 and CDR2: DFQATT, SNEGSKA (reference sequence). The CDR3 sequence is 14 residues long. V was pared by 3 bases and J by 2 bases, with 5 bases of the junction left unmatched. The DNA for the CDR3 is TGCAGTGCTAGTTGGGGACTAGGGCAAGAGACCCAGTACTTC. As protein: CSASWGLGQETQYF.

The chain has TRBV28 and TRBJ1-2, with D uncertain. Germline lookup yields CDR1 MDHEN and CDR2 SYDVKM. The CDR3 sequence is 16 residues long. Trimming removed 6 bases at V and 0 bases at J, with 17 bases between. The CDR3 nucleotides read TGTGCCAGCAGATCACAGAAATCTGGCTCTAACTATGGCTACACCTTC. Its translation is CASRSQKSGSNYGYTF.

The chain joins TRBV7-2 to TRBJ2-3; D might be TRBD1 (5 bases). Germline loops: CDR1 SGHTA, CDR2 FQGNSA. This CDR3 comprises 14 residues. V was shortened by 1 base and J by 3 bases, with 8 bases between the two germline ends. In DNA form, the CDR3 reads TGTGCCAGCAGCTTAGGACAGTTGACAGATACGCAGTATTTT. Protein sequence: CASSLGQLTDTQYF.

This chain connects TRBV28 to TRBJ2-7, with TRBD2 matching 7 bases. Germline CDR1 is MDHEN and CDR2 is SYDVKM. Losses at the gene ends were 2 bases for V and 1 base for J; bases not matched to a gene: 11. The CDR3 sequence is 17 residues long. This chain's CDR3 is CASSLPAGAGASYEQYF. The CDR3 nucleotides read TGTGCCAGCAGTTTACCCGCCGGGGCGGGAGCATCCTACGAGCAGTACTTC.

V usage is TRBV29-1 and J usage is TRBJ2-3, with no clear D. This CDR3 is built from 11 residues. Trimming shortened V by 5 bases and J by 3 bases, and 6 bases separated the two germline ends. The germline V gene has CDR1 SQVTM and CDR2 ANQGSEA. CDR3 bases: TGCAGCGTTCTCGGGACAGATACGCAGTATTTT. It translates to CSVLGTDTQYF.

The CDR3 region is CASSLTPRDSPLHF. CDR3 in DNA: TGCGCCAGCAGCCTGACTCCGAGGGATTCACCCCTCCACTTT. The chain couples TRBV4-3 to TRBJ1-6; D uncertain. CDR3 length: 14 amino acids. The germline V gene encodes CDR1 LGHNA and CDR2 YSLEER. Trimming took off 4 bases at V and 8 bases at J, with 12 bases between the two ends.

The J gene is TRBJ2-1, the V gene TRBV6-2 or TRBV6-3; D possibly corresponds to TRBD1 (6 bases). CDR3 length equals 13 residues. CDR1 is MNHEY and CDR2 is SVGEGT in the germline V gene. Trimming left V 5 bases short and J 9 bases short, with 14 bases between. The CDR3 bases are TGTGCCAGCAGTAACCTGGGGGCCGGTGAGCAGTTCTTC. It specifies CASSNLGAGEQFF.

The chain links TRBV7-2 to TRBJ2-1; 10 bases match TRBD2. This CDR3 spans 15 amino acids. Germline V gene data show CDR1 as SGHTA and CDR2 as FQGNSA. V was clipped by 5 bases and J by 8 bases; unmatched bases: 9. The CDR3 nucleotides are TGTGCCAGCAGCGTCAGCGGGAGGGCCTTGGATGAGCAGTTCTTC. It is translated as CASSVSGRALDEQFF.

The J gene is TRBJ2-3, the V gene TRBV7-9; 8 nucleotides align to TRBD1. V dropped 4 bases and J dropped 0; count of bases not matched to a gene: 6. The germline V gene has CDR1 SEHNR and CDR2 FQNEAQ (reference sequence). CDR3 length equals 16 residues. The DNA for the CDR3 is TGTGCCAGCAGCTCCCCCAGGGGGCAAAGCACAGATACGCAGTATTTT. Amino acid sequence: CASSSPRGQSTDTQYF.